The present TCR beta chain was sequenced within a study of T cells in Graves' hyperthyroidism and ophthalmopathy. Amplified TCR beta CDR3 regions derived from RNA transcripts. A set of HTBI primers served as the primers for a first-round RT-PCR of the TCR CDR3. TCRdb reanalysed the multiplex PCR reads using MiXCR and keeps one entry per CDR3 protein. This sample has 300,000 or so distinct CDR3 sequences; roughly 21% occur once, and the top ten carry about 50%. V shed 6 bases and J shed 3 bases, with 8 bases lying between them. The germline CDR1 and CDR2 sequences are MNHEY and SVGEGT. CDR3 length: 13 residues. Uncontrolled infection, other autoimmune disease, pregnancy or lactation barred patients from enrollment. Thyroid ultrasound, orbital computed tomography, clinical symptoms, and serum thyroxine and TRAb underpinned diagnoses. From roughly 10 ml of fresh peripheral blood, PBMCs were isolated. Note on this clonotype: It may be a read error: a sequence one base away is much more abundant.

This sequence joins TRBV6-2 or TRBV6-3 and TRBJ2-2; D not certain. The sequence was collected from a woman aged 45 to 65 with Graves' hyperthyroidism. The material sequenced was blood. The CDR3 nucleotides read TGTGCCAGCAGCCAGACCGACACCGGGGAGCTGTTTTTT. It codes for CASSQTDTGELFF.